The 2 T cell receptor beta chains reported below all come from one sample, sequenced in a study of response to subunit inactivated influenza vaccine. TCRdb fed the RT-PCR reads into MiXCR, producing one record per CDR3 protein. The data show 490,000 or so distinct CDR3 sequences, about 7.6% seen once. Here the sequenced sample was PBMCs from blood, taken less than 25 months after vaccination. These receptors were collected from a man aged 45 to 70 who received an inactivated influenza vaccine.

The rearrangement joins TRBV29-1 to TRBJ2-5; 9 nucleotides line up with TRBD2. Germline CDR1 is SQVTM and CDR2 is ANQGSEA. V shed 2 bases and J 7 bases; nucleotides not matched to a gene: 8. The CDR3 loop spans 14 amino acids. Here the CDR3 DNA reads TGCAGCGTTGAATACGGGACAGCGGGAGGGACCCAGTACTTC. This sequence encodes CSVEYGTAGGTQYF.

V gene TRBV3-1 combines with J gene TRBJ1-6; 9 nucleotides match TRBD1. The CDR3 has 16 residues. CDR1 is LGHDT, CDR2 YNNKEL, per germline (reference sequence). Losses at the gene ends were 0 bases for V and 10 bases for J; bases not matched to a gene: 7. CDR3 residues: CASSQETGQGRSPLHF. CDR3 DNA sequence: TGTGCCAGCAGCCAAGAAACGGGACAGGGCCGATCACCCCTCCACTTT.